The following is a T cell receptor beta chain sequence with its context. The antigen is unknown. Trimming shortened V by 3 bases and J by 4 bases, and 9 bases separated the two germline ends. The CDR3 is 13 amino acids. Looked up from germline, CDR1 is SGDLS and CDR2 is YYNGEE. Treatment reported: about 20 received Ad26.COV2.S at low or high dose, single or two shots; a few received placebo; per-sample allocation not given. Each sample was drawn 63 days after the first injection (of vaccine or placebo). The data are from a study of Ad26.COV2.S vaccination and SARS-CoV-2 variants. Overall study: Of the COV1001 trial arms, the Ad26.COV2.S arm included the donor. Study-wide results and caveats: Measurement of non-spike TCR breadth gave similar results in vaccine and placebo recipients.

Profiling relied on immunoSEQ multiplex PCR, and the TCRdb table lists in-frame clones only, not all of them. The sample has some 250,000 clones, around 87% seen once. The chain uses TRBV9 and TRBJ2-3; unclear D gene. Sequencing used peripheral blood, obtained in a trial of Ad26.COV2.S vaccine versus placebo. The receptor comes from a person between 18 and 65 years old who received the Ad26.COV2.S COVID-19 vaccine or a placebo. CDR3 sequence: CASSARAADTQYF. CDR3 nucleotide sequence: TGTGCCAGCAGCGCAAGGGCTGCAGATACGCAGTATTTT.